The 19 T cell receptor beta chains presented below share a single source sample, sequenced in a study of CD4 T cells in relation to SARS-CoV-2 and coronaviruses. CD4+ T cells from unexposed donors were obtained before the COVID-19 pandemic (2011-2018). Isolation of CD4+ T cells took place after about 9 days in culture. Assay: immunoSEQ multiplex PCR; the TCRdb copy retains only in-frame clones and omits some. The repertoire holds 25,000 or so clones, over 65% seen once, with 29% in the top ten. These receptors have no known antigen. The sequencing sample was made of CD4+ T cells from PBMCs, cultured in vitro. The receptors come from a human donor in good health.

This chain links TRBV14 with TRBJ1-1; TRBD1 is a possible D gene (6 bases). The germline CDR1 and CDR2 sequences are SGHDN and FVKESK. V lost 0 bases to trimming and J lost 4 bases, with 12 bases between them. The CDR3 consists of 15 residues. The CDR3, as DNA: TGTGCCAGCAGCCAAGATCAGGGGAGGACCACTGAAGCTTTCTTT. It encodes CASSQDQGRTTEAFF.

The DNA for the CDR3 is TGTGCCAGCTCACCGGGACTAGCGGGACTCAATGAGCAGTTCTTC. This encodes CASSPGLAGLNEQFF. V is TRBV18 and J is TRBJ2-1; 13 bases are shared with TRBD2. The V segment lost 3 bases and the J segment 6 bases; nucleotides outside the gene matches: 2. The CDR3 is made up of 15 amino acids. CDR1 and CDR2 (germline): KGHSH, LQKENI. The full variable domain, rest sourced from reference TRBV18 and TRBJ2-1, is NAGVMQNPRHLVRRRGQEARLRCSPMKGHSHVYWYRQLPEEGLKFMVYLQKENIIDESGMPKERFSAEFPKEGPSILRIQQVVRGDSAAYFCASSPGLAGLNEQFFGPGTRLTVL.

This chain connects TRBV19 to TRBJ2-1; 8 nucleotides align to TRBD1. Germline V gene sequence: CDR1 LNHDA, CDR2 SQIVND (reference sequence). J gave up 5 bases and V 6 bases, and 9 bases lay outside the gene matches. The CDR3 is 15 residues long. The CDR3 region has the DNA TGTGCCAGTAGAAACAGGGGGTCTGCACACAATGAGCAGTTCTTC. This sequence encodes CASRNRGSAHNEQFF.

The count of this clone is one. The chain employs TRBV7-6 and TRBJ2-2; the match to TRBD1 covers 8 bases. The germline V gene has CDR1 SGHVS and CDR2 FNYEAQ. V shed 5 bases and J 4 bases; nucleotides not matched to a gene: 6. The CDR3 is 15 residues long. CDR3 DNA sequence: TGTGCCAGCAGCACGGGACAGGCCGGCACCGGGGAGCTGTTTTTT. It is translated as CASSTGQAGTGELFF. Together with reference TRBV7-6 and TRBJ2-2, the CDR3 gives the full variable domain: GAGVSQSPRYKVTKRGQDVALRCDPISGHVSLYWYRQALGQGPEFLTYFNYEAQQDKSGLPNDRFSAERPEGSISTLTIQRTEQRDSAMYRCASSTGQAGTGELFFGEGSRLTVL.

This sequence joins TRBV30 and TRBJ1-1, with D perhaps matching TRBD1 (5 bases). The germline gives CDR1 GTSNPN, CDR2 SVGIG (reference sequence). The CDR3 is 15 amino acids. Trimming left V 2 bases short and J 4 bases short, with 17 bases between. The DNA of the CDR3 is TGTGCCTGGAGTCCCAGGGACCGTCGTGGCACTGAAGCTTTCTTT. It yields the protein CAWSPRDRRGTEAFF.

This chain uses TRBV18 with TRBJ1-1, with 7 bases identical to TRBD1. Germline loops: CDR1 KGHSH, CDR2 LQKENI. This CDR3 has 13 amino acids. The ends lost 6 bases at V and 1 base at J; junction bases unmatched: 2. This CDR3 is CASSQGENTEAFF. The CDR3 bases are TGTGCCAGCTCTCAGGGGGAGAACACTGAAGCTTTCTTT.

The chain combines TRBV19 with TRBJ2-6, with 7 positions matching TRBD1. The germline gives CDR1 LNHDA, CDR2 SQIVND (reference sequence). CDR3 length: 14 amino acids. J gave up 4 bases and V 10 bases, and 7 bases lay outside the gene matches. CDR3 in DNA: TGTGCCACTCTGAGGGGGCAAGGGGCCAACGTCCTGACTTTC. This codes for CATLRGQGANVLTF.

This clone was seen a few times. The chain is built from TRBV11-2 and TRBJ2-2; D ambiguous. Trimming cost V 5 bases and J 7 bases, with 11 bases left between them. The V gene's germline CDR1 is SGHAT and CDR2 FQNNGV. The CDR3 is 13 amino acids. CDR3 residues: CASSLRTDGELFF. The CDR3 nucleotides are TGTGCCAGCAGCCTCCGGACCGACGGGGAGCTGTTTTTT. The whole variable domain, filled in from reference TRBV11-2 and TRBJ2-2, reads EAGVAQSPRYKIIEKRQSVAFWCNPISGHATLYWYQQILGQGPKLLIQFQNNGVVDDSQLPKDRFSAERLKGVDSTLKIQPAKLEDSAVYLCASSLRTDGELFFGEGSRLTVL.

This chain links TRBV10-3 with TRBJ1-1, with 9 positions matching TRBD1. Germline-derived CDR1 and CDR2 are ENHRY and SYGVKD. Trimming cost V 6 bases and J 5 bases; bases outside gene matches: 7. This CDR3 contains 14 residues. The CDR3 region is CAISQTGGLTEAFF. In nucleotides, the CDR3 is TGTGCCATCAGCCAAACAGGGGGCTTGACTGAAGCTTTCTTT.

The V call is TRBV4-1, the J call TRBJ1-2; unclear D gene. V shed 3 bases and J shed 3 bases, with 20 bases lying between them. This CDR3 contains 17 residues. Germline V gives CDR1 MGHRA, CDR2 YSYEKL. The CDR3 is CASSHKLKGEVDYGYTF. In DNA form, the CDR3 reads TGCGCCAGCAGCCATAAGCTGAAGGGTGAGGTCGACTATGGCTACACCTTC.

The rearrangement joins TRBV11-1 to TRBJ1-2; TRBD1 matches 8 bases. Germline trimming cut 6 bases from V and 8 bases from J; bases unmatched to any gene: 11. This CDR3 spans 14 amino acids. The germline CDR1 and CDR2 sequences are SGHAT and FQDESV (reference sequence). For the CDR3, the DNA is TGTGCCAGCAGAGCCACCGGGACAGGTTACGGCTACACCTTC. Its protein is CASRATGTGYGYTF.

The rearrangement joins TRBV9 to TRBJ2-3; D not certain. This CDR3 contains 15 residues. Germline CDR1 reads SGDLS; CDR2 reads YYNGEE. The V and J ends lost 0 bases and 1 base respectively, with 9 bases between them. CDR3 in DNA: TGTGCCAGCAGCGTAGGGGTGCTTGGCACAGATACGCAGTATTTT. Residues: CASSVGVLGTDTQYF.

The rearrangement uses TRBV5-5 and TRBJ2-7; TRBD2 is a possible D gene (5 bases). The CDR3 runs 16 residues. Trimming took 1 base from V and 1 from J, leaving 15 bases between them. CDR1 and CDR2 from the germline V gene are SGHKS and YYEKEE (reference sequence). The CDR3 sequence is CASSLLHQRGSYEQYF. The CDR3 region has the DNA TGTGCCAGCAGCTTGCTTCACCAGAGAGGGTCCTACGAGCAGTACTTC.

The rearrangement joins TRBV7-9 to TRBJ1-2; 9 bases fit TRBD1. This CDR3 spans 14 amino acids. Germline CDR1 is SEHNR and CDR2 is FQNEAQ (reference sequence). With 5 bases clipped from V and 8 bases from J, the junction kept 9 bases outside the gene matches. In DNA form, the CDR3 reads TGTGCCAGCAGCCAAGGAACAGGGGGCGAGGGCTACACCTTC. Encoded protein: CASSQGTGGEGYTF.

The V call is TRBV4-2, the J call TRBJ2-7, with 7 bases identical to TRBD1. Germline V lookup: CDR1 LGHNA, CDR2 YNFKEQ. The junction had 11 bases not matched to a gene; V was cut back by 4 bases and J by 2 bases. The CDR3 extends over 16 amino acids. CDR3 protein: CASSRTPGTEAYEQYF. The DNA for the CDR3 is TGTGCCAGCAGCCGGACTCCCGGGACAGAGGCCTACGAGCAGTACTTC.

The J gene is TRBJ1-2, the V gene TRBV24-1; 7 bases agree with TRBD1. The CDR3 is made up of 14 amino acids. The V segment lost 3 bases and the J segment 2 bases; nucleotides outside the gene matches: 2. Germline V gives CDR1 KGHDR, CDR2 SFDVKD. The CDR3 region is CATSDPTGNYGYTF. The CDR3, as DNA: TGTGCCACCAGTGATCCGACAGGGAACTATGGCTACACCTTC.

This chain joins TRBV2 and TRBJ1-3; 7 positions agree with TRBD1. The germline V gene has CDR1 SNHLY and CDR2 FYNNEI. J gave up 0 bases and V 2 bases, and 22 bases lay outside the gene matches. The CDR3 is 22 residues long. CDR3 DNA: TGTGCCAGCAGTGAATCAGGGGGACAGAGAACTTCTCTGAGACACTCTGGAAACACCATATATTTT. Amino acids: CASSESGGQRTSLRHSGNTIYF.

The chain couples TRBV6-2 or TRBV6-3 to TRBJ2-7; weak D call: TRBD2 (6 bases). The germline gives CDR1 MNHEY, CDR2 SVGEGT. CDR3 length: 15 amino acids. V was shortened by 2 bases and J by 1 base, with 12 bases between the two germline ends. In DNA form, the CDR3 reads TGTGCCAGCAGTTACAAATTAGCGGTTTCCTACGAGCAGTACTTC. Its protein is CASSYKLAVSYEQYF.

This sequence joins TRBV5-1 and TRBJ1-4; D remains ambiguous. The CDR3 has 13 residues. Germline loops: CDR1 SGHRS, CDR2 YFSETQ. Trimming left V 4 bases short and J 0 bases short, with 4 bases between. CDR3 sequence: CASSRATNEKLFF. As DNA, the CDR3 is TGCGCCAGCAGCCGGGCAACTAATGAAAAACTGTTTTTT.